The 10 T cell receptor beta chains below were found in one sample sequenced in a study of blood T cell repertoires in COVID-19. Only in-frame clones appear in the TCRdb table, and some are missing; sequencing was by immunoSEQ multiplex PCR. Of roughly 250,000 clones listed, about 85% are singletons. Specimen: peripheral blood. These TCRs come from a human donor with COVID-19, enrolled during active disease. The donor label of this sample is uncertain.

This sequence joins TRBV6-1 and TRBJ1-5, with TRBD1 as a possible D gene (6 bases). Germline lookup yields CDR1 MNHNS and CDR2 SASEGT. The CDR3 is 16 amino acids. Trimming left V 2 bases short and J 1 base short, with 12 bases between. This chain's CDR3 is CASSERLGASNQPQHF. DNA of the CDR3: TGTGCCAGCAGTGAAAGGCTGGGGGCGAGCAATCAGCCCCAGCATTTT.

The chain is built from TRBV2 and TRBJ1-1, with D perhaps TRBD1 (6 bases). The CDR3 sequence is 16 residues long. Trimming took off 2 bases at V and 1 base at J, with 14 bases between the two ends. The germline V gene encodes CDR1 SNHLY and CDR2 FYNNEI. Written as DNA, the CDR3 is TGTGCCAGCAGTGAAAACTGGGGGCAGGGGAACACTGAAGCTTTCTTT. Its translation: CASSENWGQGNTEAFF.

The chain links TRBV19 to TRBJ1-2; 9 nucleotides match TRBD1. Looked up from germline, CDR1 is LNHDA and CDR2 is SQIVND (reference sequence). CDR3 length equals 13 residues. The trim removed 2 bases at V and 8 bases at J, leaving 3 bases unmatched. The CDR3 nucleotides are TGTGCCAGTAGTATAAACACAGGGGGCGGCTACACCTTC. Its translation is CASSINTGGGYTF.

The chain joins TRBV19 to TRBJ1-3; the D gene is possibly TRBD1 (6 bases). V lost 3 bases, J lost 0 bases, and 15 bases lay in between. This CDR3 is built from 17 residues. The germline V gene has CDR1 LNHDA and CDR2 SQIVND (reference sequence). The CDR3 is CASSIGTDSLSGNTIYF. In DNA form, the CDR3 reads TGTGCCAGTAGTATCGGGACGGACAGTCTCTCTGGAAACACCATATATTTT. Complete variable domain (other parts from reference TRBV19 and TRBJ1-3): DGGITQSPKYLFRKEGQNVTLSCEQNLNHDAMYWYRQDPGQGLRLIYYSQIVNDFQKGDIAEGYSVSREKKESFPLTVTSAQKNPTAFYLCASSIGTDSLSGNTIYFGEGSWLTVV.

This clone appeared a few times. This chain links TRBV7-2 with TRBJ2-5, with D possibly TRBD1 on 6 matching bases. V shed 5 bases and J shed 2 bases, with 24 bases lying between them. The CDR3 contains 18 residues. Germline V lookup: CDR1 SGHTA, CDR2 FQGNSA. The CDR3 loop reads CASSQAIGGGPLQETQYF. The CDR3 DNA sequence: TGTGCCAGCAGCCAGGCAATTGGGGGCGGGCCCTTACAAGAGACCCAGTACTTC.

The chain carries TRBV6-5 and TRBJ1-1; D gene unclear. The germline CDR1 and CDR2 sequences are MNHEY and SVGAGI. The V and J ends lost 6 bases and 11 bases respectively, with 19 bases between them. The CDR3 has 13 amino acids. The CDR3 spells CASSPPNGKGAFF. In DNA, the CDR3 is TGTGCCAGCAGCCCCCCTAACGGGAAAGGGGCTTTCTTT.

The chain links TRBV7-3 to TRBJ2-3; possible D gene TRBD1, 5 bases. Trimming pared 2 bases from V and 1 base from J, leaving 7 bases between. The CDR3 covers 14 residues. Germline V gene sequence: CDR1 SGHTA, CDR2 FQGTGA. The CDR3 DNA is TGTGCCAGCAGCTTAGGGGCCCGCACAGATACGCAGTATTTT. Translated, it gives CASSLGARTDTQYF.

This clone was recorded once. This chain joins TRBV3-1 (or the pseudogene TRBV3-2) and TRBJ2-7, with 11 bases matching TRBD2. The CDR3 sequence is 15 residues long. CDR1 and CDR2 (germline): LGHDT, YNNKEL (reference sequence). V lost 4 bases, J lost 3 bases, and 5 bases stayed unmatched. The CDR3 reads CASSRGLAGDYEQYF. In DNA form, the CDR3 reads TGTGCCAGCAGCCGTGGACTAGCGGGTGACTACGAGCAGTACTTC.

The V and J genes are TRBV12-3 or TRBV12-4 and TRBJ1-3; tentatively, D is TRBD1 (6 bases). The CDR3 spans 13 residues. V lost 6 bases and J 7 bases, leaving 13 bases between the germline ends. CDR3 in amino acids: CASSGERGNTIYF. CDR3 DNA sequence: TGTGCCAGCAGCGGGGAAAGGGGGAACACCATATATTTT.

This clone showed up just once. The gene calls are TRBV9 and TRBJ2-1, with TRBD1 matching 9 bases. Losses at the gene ends were 0 bases for V and 9 bases for J; bases not matched to a gene: 13. CDR1 and CDR2 from the germline V gene are SGDLS and YYNGEE. CDR3 length: 17 residues. This chain's CDR3 is CASSVGIGTGHPSEQFF. CDR3 in DNA: TGTGCCAGCAGCGTAGGAATTGGGACAGGGCATCCTAGTGAGCAGTTCTTC.